Below are 15 T cell receptor beta chains sequenced from a single sample in a study of T cells in Graves' hyperthyroidism and ophthalmopathy. The CDR3 regions of TCR beta were amplified from RNA transcripts. In the first-round RT-PCR of the TCR CDR3, the HTBI primer set was used. In TCRdb, the multiplex PCR reads were re-called with MiXCR into one record per CDR3 protein. Here the sample spans about 700,000 distinct CDR3 sequences, 12% to 15% being singletons. Sequencing was carried out using blood. Source of these receptors: a woman younger than 35 with Graves' hyperthyroidism.

This clonotype showed up many times. V usage is TRBV11-2 and J usage is TRBJ2-7; tentatively, D is TRBD1 (6 bases). Trimming removed 5 bases at V and 0 bases at J, with 20 bases between. This CDR3 spans 17 amino acids. Germline loops: CDR1 SGHAT, CDR2 FQNNGV. The CDR3 spells CASSPYKQGLSSYEQYF. The DNA for the CDR3 is TGTGCCAGCAGCCCGTACAAACAGGGTTTATCCTCCTACGAGCAGTACTTC.

In this sample, this clonotype turned up many times. The rearrangement uses TRBV11-2 and TRBJ2-3; D gene ambiguous. The V gene lost 4 bases and the J gene lost 4 bases, with 15 bases spanning the gap. This CDR3 has 15 residues. The germline CDR1 and CDR2 sequences are SGHAT and FQNNGV. CDR3 nucleotides: TGTGCCAGCAGCTCCACCCGAGGACGCCCAGATACGCAGTATTTT. As protein: CASSSTRGRPDTQYF.

This clonotype came up many times. The rearrangement uses TRBV6-1 and TRBJ2-7; 11 bases align to TRBD1. CDR3 length equals 15 residues. With 7 bases clipped from V and 2 bases from J, the junction kept 7 bases outside the gene matches. CDR1 is MNHNS, CDR2 SASEGT, per germline. This chain's CDR3 is CASTYQDRGPYEQYF. CDR3 in DNA: TGTGCCAGCACCTACCAGGACAGGGGGCCCTACGAGCAGTACTTC.

This clonotype was observed at least ten times. As DNA, the CDR3 is TGTGCCAGCAGTTTCCTACTAGCGGGAGTGGAAGTGGATGAGCAGTTCTTC. This encodes CASSFLLAGVEVDEQFF. The V call is TRBV27, the J call TRBJ2-1; 11 bases match TRBD2. The V segment lost 3 bases and the J segment 8 bases; nucleotides outside the gene matches: 12. This CDR3 region has 17 residues. Germline V gene data show CDR1 as MNHEY and CDR2 as SMNVEV (reference sequence).

The chain combines TRBV7-8 with TRBJ2-5, with 16 bases lining up with TRBD2. V was clipped by 8 bases and J by 7 bases; unmatched bases: 7. Germline values: CDR1 SGHVS, CDR2 FQNEAQ. This CDR3 spans 15 amino acids. This CDR3 reads CASSGLAGGPRTQYF. The CDR3 nucleotides read TGTGCCAGCTCGGGACTAGCGGGAGGGCCAAGGACCCAGTACTTC.

In its sample, this clonotype was seen many times. The J gene is TRBJ1-2, the V gene TRBV2; no definite D call. V was trimmed by 3 bases and J by 2 bases, leaving 13 bases between them. The CDR3 length is 15 residues. Germline values: CDR1 SNHLY, CDR2 FYNNEI. The CDR3 sequence: CASSEGRMGNYGYTF. CDR3 DNA sequence: TGTGCCAGCAGTGAGGGTCGAATGGGGAACTATGGCTACACCTTC.

This clonotype was observed many times. The chain uses TRBV28 and TRBJ2-7, with 8 bases identical to TRBD1. CDR1 and CDR2 from the germline V gene are MDHEN and SYDVKM. The CDR3 has 17 amino acids. After removal of 5 bases from V and 4 bases from J, the junction contained 16 bases not matched to a gene. CDR3: CASSLLLYGTGGYEQYF. In nucleotides, the CDR3 is TGTGCCAGCAGTCTCCTCCTTTACGGGACAGGAGGGTACGAGCAGTACTTC.

The sample holds many counts of this clonotype. The chain couples TRBV24-1 to TRBJ1-2, with 8 bases aligning to TRBD1. Germline V gene sequence: CDR1 KGHDR, CDR2 SFDVKD. This CDR3 comprises 16 residues. V lost 3 bases and J lost 4; bases outside the gene matches: 9. In DNA, the CDR3 is TGTGCCACCAGTGATCCCCGACAGGGGACTGGCTATGGCTACACCTTC. The encoded protein is CATSDPRQGTGYGYTF.

This clonotype was found a few times. The chain uses TRBV11-2 and TRBJ2-3, with D unresolved. Germline values: CDR1 SGHAT, CDR2 FQNNGV. CDR3 size: 13 residues. The V end lost 4 bases, the J end lost 7 bases, and 12 bases lay between the germline ends. The CDR3: CASSSPRFHTQYF. DNA of the CDR3: TGTGCCAGCAGCTCACCTCGGTTCCATACGCAGTATTTT.

This clonotype was counted a few times. The chain uses TRBV28 and TRBJ2-7; TRBD1 aligns across 8 bases. The CDR3 sequence is 17 residues long. V lost 1 base, J lost 6 bases, and 14 bases stayed unmatched. Germline CDR1 and CDR2: MDHEN and SYDVKM. The CDR3 region is CASSLFPSSDRGIEQYF. The CDR3 DNA follows: TGTGCCAGCAGTTTATTCCCCTCCTCCGACAGGGGAATCGAGCAGTACTTC.

This clonotype occurred a few times. The V and J genes are TRBV11-2 and TRBJ1-4; 8 bases agree with TRBD1. The CDR3 spans 18 residues. Trimming cost V 4 bases and J 7 bases; bases outside gene matches: 17. Germline V gene sequence: CDR1 SGHAT, CDR2 FQNNGV. In DNA, the CDR3 is TGTGCCAGCAGCTCCATCCTCCTCCTGGACAGGGATTTTGAAAAACTGTTTTTT. Translated, it gives CASSSILLLDRDFEKLFF. The full variable domain, rest sourced from reference TRBV11-2 and TRBJ1-4, is EAGVAQSPRYKIIEKRQSVAFWCNPISGHATLYWYQQILGQGPKLLIQFQNNGVVDDSQLPKDRFSAERLKGVDSTLKIQPAKLEDSAVYLCASSSILLLDRDFEKLFFGSGTQLSVL.

This clonotype was counted only a few times. The rearrangement uses TRBV7-2 and TRBJ2-1; no firm D call. This CDR3 region has 14 residues. The germline V gene encodes CDR1 SGHTA and CDR2 FQGNSA. With 3 bases removed from V and 7 bases from J, the gap between germline ends came to 13 bases. CDR3 sequence reads: CASSFSQPPNEQFF. CDR3 nucleotide sequence: TGTGCCAGCAGCTTCAGCCAGCCACCAAATGAGCAGTTCTTC.

The genes are TRBV12-3 or TRBV12-4 and TRBJ2-7, with 9 positions matching TRBD1. Unmatched junction bases numbered 8, after V lost 5 bases and J lost 0 bases. The CDR3 has 16 amino acids. The CDR3, as DNA: TGTGCCAGCAGTCCCGGACAGGGGTTAAGCTCCTACGAGCAGTACTTC. Its protein product is CASSPGQGLSSYEQYF.

The chain has TRBV28 and TRBJ1-1, with 7 bases aligning to TRBD1. This CDR3 is built from 15 residues. CDR1 and CDR2 (germline): MDHEN, SYDVKM. Losses at the gene ends were 7 bases for V and 4 bases for J; bases not matched to a gene: 12. The CDR3 DNA reads as TGTGCCAGCAACCCGACAGGGACATCTGGCACTGAAGCTTTCTTT. Protein sequence: CASNPTGTSGTEAFF.

A few counts support this clonotype. This likely comes from a read error, as the CDR3 has no conserved phenylalanine or tryptophan at its end. V gene TRBV28 combines with J gene TRBJ2-5, with D unclear. The V end was cut by 5 bases, the J end by 7 bases, with 8 bases between. CDR3 length: 11 residues. Germline V CDR1 and CDR2: MDHEN, SYDVKM. CDR3 amino acids: CASSTSSTQYL. DNA for the CDR3: TGTGCCAGCAGTACCTCCTCGACCCAGTACCTC.